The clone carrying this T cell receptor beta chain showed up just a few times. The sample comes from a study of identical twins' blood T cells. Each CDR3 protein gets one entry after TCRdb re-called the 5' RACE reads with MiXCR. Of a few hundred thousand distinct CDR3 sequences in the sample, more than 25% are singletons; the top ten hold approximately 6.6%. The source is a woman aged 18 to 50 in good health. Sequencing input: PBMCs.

The CDR3 reads CASTPGGRNQPQHF. The CDR3 DNA reads TGTGCCAGCACCCCCGGGGGAAGGAATCAGCCCCAGCATTTT. The chain recombines TRBV6-2 or TRBV6-3 with TRBJ1-5; D possibly corresponds to TRBD1 (5 bases). The V and J ends lost 7 bases and 4 bases respectively, with 14 bases between them. Germline CDR1 MNHEY, CDR2 SVGEGT. The CDR3 length is 14 residues.